The sequence of this T cell receptor beta chain was determined in a study of T-cell reconstitution after alpha-beta-depleted transplantation in children. Library preparation (for TCRbeta) was performed with unique molecular identifiers. TCRdb independently ran MiXCR on the PCR reads; one entry per CDR3 protein. The sample lists some 340,000 distinct CDR3 sequences, over 9% occurring once. Germline V gives CDR1 LNHNV, CDR2 YYDKDF (reference sequence). The trim removed 0 bases at V and 4 bases at J, leaving 5 bases unmatched. The CDR3 runs 15 residues. This chain connects TRBV15 to TRBJ1-2; 7 bases map to TRBD1. Here the sequenced sample was PBMCs from the stem cell graft donor, taken from the stem cell graft. The TCR originated in a human donor who donated a stem cell graft to a child with acute lymphoblastic leukemia. CDR3 loop: CATSRDFSGGYGYTF. The CDR3 DNA follows: TGTGCCACCAGCAGAGATTTTTCAGGGGGCTATGGCTACACCTTC.